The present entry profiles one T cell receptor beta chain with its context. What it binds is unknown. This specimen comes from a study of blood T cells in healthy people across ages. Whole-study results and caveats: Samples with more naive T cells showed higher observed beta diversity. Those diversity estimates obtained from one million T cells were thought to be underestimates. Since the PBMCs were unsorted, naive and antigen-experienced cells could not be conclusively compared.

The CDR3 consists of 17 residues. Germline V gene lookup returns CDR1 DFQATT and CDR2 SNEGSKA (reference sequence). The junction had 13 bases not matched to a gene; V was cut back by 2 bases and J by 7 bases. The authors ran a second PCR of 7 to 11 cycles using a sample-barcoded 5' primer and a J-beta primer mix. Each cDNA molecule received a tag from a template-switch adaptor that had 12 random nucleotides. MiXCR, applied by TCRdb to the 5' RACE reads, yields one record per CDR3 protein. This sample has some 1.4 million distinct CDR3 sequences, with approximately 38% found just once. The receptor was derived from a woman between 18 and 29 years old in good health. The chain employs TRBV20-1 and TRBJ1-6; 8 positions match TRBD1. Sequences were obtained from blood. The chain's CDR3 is CSARKAGGQGANSPLHF. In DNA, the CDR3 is TGCAGTGCTAGAAAGGCCGGCGGCCAGGGGGCGAATTCACCCCTCCACTTT.